Each of the 21 T cell receptor beta chains below was sequenced from the same sample in a study of blood T cell repertoires in COVID-19. TCRdb's table, derived via immunoSEQ multiplex PCR, lists solely in-frame clones and lacks some. Of 80,000 or so clones listed, about 92% are singletons. Sequencing used peripheral blood. The receptors originated from a woman in her forties or fifties in a cohort sampled during active COVID-19.

The chain recombines TRBV10-1 with TRBJ2-2; 10 nucleotides line up with TRBD1. After removal of 6 bases from V and 7 bases from J, the junction contained 11 bases not matched to a gene. Germline CDR1 reads WNHNN; CDR2 reads SYGVQD (reference sequence). This CDR3 region has 16 residues. Here the CDR3 reads CASSPSDRGRSGELFF. DNA of the CDR3: TGCGCCAGCAGCCCCTCCGACAGGGGGCGTAGCGGGGAGCTGTTTTTT.

This chain uses TRBV3-1 (or the pseudogene TRBV3-2) with TRBJ1-4; D possibly corresponds to TRBD1 (5 bases). CDR1 is LGHDT, CDR2 YNNKEL, per germline (reference sequence). The CDR3 totals 14 residues. The germline V and J ends were trimmed by 6 bases and 4 bases, with 12 bases remaining between them. DNA of the CDR3: TGTGCCAGCAGATTCCAGGGCGTTAATGAAAAACTGTTTTTT. It yields the protein CASRFQGVNEKLFF.

The J gene is TRBJ2-7, the V gene TRBV4-1; a possible D gene is TRBD2 (6 bases). The CDR3 totals 15 residues. Germline V lookup: CDR1 MGHRA, CDR2 YSYEKL. Trimming pared 3 bases from V and 3 bases from J, leaving 15 bases between. The chain's CDR3 is CASSHVAELLYEQYF. The CDR3 DNA reads TGCGCCAGCAGCCATGTAGCGGAACTGCTCTACGAGCAGTACTTC.

The chain recombines TRBV19 with TRBJ2-1; D possibly corresponds to TRBD1 (6 bases). V was cut by 4 bases and J by 5 bases, with 9 bases left in between. The length of the CDR3 is 13 residues. The germline V gene encodes CDR1 LNHDA and CDR2 SQIVND (reference sequence). DNA for the CDR3: TGTGCCAGTAGTAGGGGACAACACAATGAGCAGTTCTTC. It codes for CASSRGQHNEQFF.

CDR3 DNA: TGTGCCAGCACCCGACAGGGAGCCCCCTACGAGCAGTACTTC. As protein: CASTRQGAPYEQYF. This sequence joins TRBV28 and TRBJ2-7; 7 nucleotides agree with TRBD1. The ends lost 7 bases at V and 2 bases at J; junction bases unmatched: 8. The CDR3 loop spans 14 amino acids. In germline, CDR1 is MDHEN, CDR2 SYDVKM.

V and J are TRBV28 and TRBJ2-7; D ambiguous. The germline gives CDR1 MDHEN, CDR2 SYDVKM. Trimming cost V 7 bases and J 5 bases, with 12 bases left between them. CDR3 length equals 12 residues. The DNA of the CDR3 is TGTGCCAGCACAACGAGGCCCCACGAGCAGTACTTC. Translating gives CASTTRPHEQYF.

The genes are TRBV29-1 and TRBJ1-1, with D unclear. With 4 bases removed from V and 4 bases from J, the gap between germline ends came to 13 bases. The CDR3 is 13 amino acids. CDR1 SQVTM and CDR2 ANQGSEA come from the germline V gene. CDR3 nucleotides: TGCAGCGTTGGGAGCCTCATGACCACTGAAGCTTTCTTT. As protein: CSVGSLMTTEAFF.

The chain joins TRBV6-4 to TRBJ2-1; 7 nucleotides agree with TRBD2. CDR1 MRHNA and CDR2 SNTAGT come from the germline V gene. Trimming removed 6 bases from V and 1 base from J; junction bases left unmatched: 12. The CDR3 loop spans 17 amino acids. For the CDR3, the DNA is TGTGCCAGCAGCCCGCTTGGGGGAGGGTGGTCCTACAATGAGCAGTTCTTC. Translation: CASSPLGGGWSYNEQFF.

The rearrangement joins TRBV30 to TRBJ2-5; D might be TRBD2 (6 bases). Germline CDR1 reads GTSNPN; CDR2 reads SVGIG (reference sequence). This CDR3 contains 12 residues. Trimming cost V 6 bases and J 4 bases, with 12 bases left between them. This CDR3 reads CACARGGETQYF. The DNA for the CDR3 is TGTGCCTGCGCGCGGGGTGGAGAGACCCAGTACTTC.

The chain couples TRBV5-1 to TRBJ1-1; D gene unclear. This CDR3 is 13 amino acids long. V lost 2 bases, J lost 1 base, and 6 bases lay in between. CDR1 and CDR2 (germline): SGHRS, YFSETQ. The CDR3 DNA is TGCGCCAGCAGCTTAACCGGGAACACTGAAGCTTTCTTT. This sequence encodes CASSLTGNTEAFF.

This chain uses TRBV10-1 with TRBJ2-2, with 9 bases matching TRBD2. The CDR3 totals 17 residues. Germline CDR1 WNHNN, CDR2 SYGVQD (reference sequence). The V and J ends lost 5 bases and 4 bases, in that order; junction bases with no gene match: 11. CDR3 amino acids: CASSMREGQGGTGELFF. The CDR3 DNA reads as TGCGCCAGCAGTATGCGGGAGGGCCAGGGGGGCACCGGGGAGCTGTTTTTT.

This rearrangement joins TRBV12-3 or TRBV12-4 to TRBJ2-3; D is unresolved. The CDR3 has 12 residues. The V and J ends lost 4 bases and 8 bases respectively, with 10 bases between them. DNA for the CDR3: TGTGCCAGCAGTTCATACAGTAGTACGCAGTATTTT. It translates to CASSSYSSTQYF.

This chain links TRBV28 with TRBJ1-1; weak D call: TRBD1 (6 bases). This CDR3 has 16 residues. CDR1 is MDHEN, CDR2 SYDVKM, per germline. V dropped 4 bases and J dropped 6 bases, with 21 bases sitting between them. This chain's CDR3 is CASSSPGSPKGAEAFF. Written as DNA, the CDR3 is TGTGCCAGCAGTTCTCCCGGCTCCCCGAAGGGGGCTGAAGCTTTCTTT.

The V and J genes are TRBV18 and TRBJ1-1; 8 positions agree with TRBD1. J lost 5 bases, V lost 3 bases, and 8 bases had no gene match. Germline V gives CDR1 KGHSH, CDR2 LQKENI. The CDR3 covers 15 residues. CDR3 in amino acids: CASSPPGQGRTEAFF. CDR3 DNA sequence: TGTGCCAGCTCACCTCCCGGACAGGGCAGGACTGAAGCTTTCTTT.

V is TRBV19 and J is TRBJ1-1, with TRBD1 matching over 7 bases. The CDR3 totals 13 residues. V shed 6 bases and J 7 bases; nucleotides not matched to a gene: 8. The germline V gene encodes CDR1 LNHDA and CDR2 SQIVND (reference sequence). CDR3 residues: CASSIRQGFEAFF. CDR3 nucleotide sequence: TGTGCCAGTAGCATCCGACAGGGCTTTGAAGCTTTCTTT. Full variable domain (missing parts from reference TRBV19 and TRBJ1-1): DGGITQSPKYLFRKEGQNVTLSCEQNLNHDAMYWYRQDPGQGLRLIYYSQIVNDFQKGDIAEGYSVSREKKESFPLTVTSAQKNPTAFYLCASSIRQGFEAFFGQGTRLTVV.

The genes are TRBV6-5 and TRBJ1-4; D is ambiguous. With 6 bases removed from V and 7 bases from J, the gap between germline ends came to 12 bases. The germline CDR1 and CDR2 sequences are MNHEY and SVGAGI. This CDR3 has 13 amino acids. The CDR3 DNA sequence: TGTGCCAGCAGGAGGGAGAGGCGTGAAAAACTGTTTTTT. Translated: CASRRERREKLFF.

This rearrangement joins TRBV7-3 to TRBJ1-2, with D perhaps TRBD1 (5 bases). V lost 5 bases and J lost 10, with 17 bases in between. The CDR3 length is 13 residues. The germline gives CDR1 SGHTA, CDR2 FQGTGA. The CDR3 DNA reads as TGTGCCAGCAGCGATCCGGGACTTGAGGACTACACCTTC. Its protein product is CASSDPGLEDYTF.

This chain links TRBV28 with TRBJ1-5, with 7 positions matching TRBD1. V lost 5 bases and J lost 4; bases outside the gene matches: 8. The CDR3 has 15 amino acids. The germline gives CDR1 MDHEN, CDR2 SYDVKM. The CDR3 loop reads CASSPAGQPNQPQHF. The CDR3 DNA reads as TGTGCCAGCAGTCCCGCGGGACAGCCGAATCAGCCCCAGCATTTT.

The V and J genes are TRBV30 and TRBJ2-5; 9 nucleotides match TRBD2. This CDR3 spans 15 amino acids. V lost 2 bases, J lost 3 bases, and 7 bases stayed unmatched. The V gene's germline CDR1 is GTSNPN and CDR2 SVGIG (reference sequence). For the CDR3, the DNA is TGTGCCTGGAGTCCCTGGACTAGCGCAGAAGAGACCCAGTACTTC. It specifies CAWSPWTSAEETQYF.

The chain combines TRBV10-1 with TRBJ2-7; D is ambiguous. CDR1 and CDR2 from the germline V gene are WNHNN and SYGVQD (reference sequence). CDR3 length: 13 residues. Trimming took 3 bases from V and 2 from J, leaving 8 bases between them. CDR3 sequence reads: CASSDGQTYEQYF. The CDR3, as DNA: TGCGCCAGCAGTGATGGTCAGACCTACGAGCAGTACTTC.

J is TRBJ2-7 and V is TRBV6-6; D is undetermined. Germline CDR1 is MNHNY and CDR2 is SVGAGI (reference sequence). The germline V and J ends were trimmed by 6 bases and 4 bases, with 19 bases remaining between them. There are 15 residues in the CDR3. The CDR3 region has the DNA TGTGCCAGCAGACCCACCGGGTCGACCTCGTACGAGCAGTACTTC. It yields the protein CASRPTGSTSYEQYF.